The clone carrying this T cell receptor (beta chain) appeared a single time. Assay used: immunoSEQ multiplex PCR; TCRdb lists only in-frame clones, some missing. The repertoire holds roughly 150,000 clones, roughly 83% seen once, with more than 4.5% in the top ten. This record comes from a study of blood T cell repertoires in COVID-19. Trimming stripped 2 bases from V and 5 bases from J, with 9 bases between. The CDR3 runs 14 residues. Germline V gene data show CDR1 as MNHEY and CDR2 as SMNVEV (reference sequence). The material sequenced was PBMCs or T cells enriched from blood (not recorded which). The source of this sequence is a man in his 70s who had been exposed to COVID-19. The V gene is TRBV27, the J gene TRBJ1-4; D is perhaps TRBD1 (5 bases). This CDR3 is CASSLVGQNEKLFF. DNA for the CDR3: TGTGCCAGCAGTTTAGTGGGGCAAAATGAAAAACTGTTTTTT.